This TCR beta chain is from a study of regulatory T cells in long-lasting Graves disease. Study results and caveats: Persistent cases favored TRBV28, TRBJ1-2 and TRBJ2-5.

Library construction for TCR beta used iRepertoire HTBI primers and Arm-PCR of CDR3 regions. TCRdb fed the multiplex PCR reads into MiXCR, producing one record per CDR3 protein. This sample has approximately 400,000 distinct CDR3 sequences, with 15% found just once. V was clipped by 4 bases and J by 3 bases, with 18 bases between them. Germline CDR1 and CDR2: SNHLY and FYNNEI. The CDR3 is made up of 16 amino acids. Time point noted: newly diagnosed GD, antithyroid drugs for less than 3 months. PBMCs were the source of the RNA used for TCR sequencing. This clonotype occurred a few times. What it recognizes is unknown. The same sample was also studied in work on T cells in Graves' hyperthyroidism and ophthalmopathy. From that paper: Participants, patients aged 18 to 65, had newly diagnosed hyperthyroidism with a duration under 2 months.

The origin of this receptor is a woman aged 40-49 years with Graves disease. The sample was peripheral blood mononuclear cells (PBMCs), taken at new diagnosis, from a patient treated with antithyroid drugs. The chain links TRBV2 to TRBJ1-2, with unresolved D. CDR3 in amino acids: CASSAPVTLLDYGYTF. The CDR3 bases are TGTGCCAGCAGTGCCCCCGTGACACTTCTAGACTATGGCTACACCTTC.